A selection of T cell receptor beta chains follows, all from one sample in a study of regulatory T cells in long-lasting Graves disease. Using its own MiXCR run on the multiplex PCR reads, TCRdb lists one record per CDR3 protein. The repertoire consists of approximately 500,000 distinct CDR3 sequences, with roughly 21% occurring once and the leading ten covering more than 6%. Sequencing used peripheral blood mononuclear cells (PBMCs), obtained when the disease was refractory, from a patient treated with antithyroid drugs. These receptors all come from a female donor with Graves disease. Both conserved end residues are part of each CDR3. The D gene is left open where the match is weak. Where a row states a size, it is once, few, many or the class of an expanded clone; other rows omit it.

abundance	v_gene	d_gene	j_gene	CDR3aa	CDR3nt
.	TRBV20-1	.	TRBJ1-2	CGGNSGSGYTF	TGCGGGGGGAACTCGGGGAGCGGCTACACCTTC
many	TRBV7-3	.	TRBJ1-1	CASSPSAKIGSEAFF	TGTGCCAGCAGCCCCTCGGCGAAAATAGGGTCTGAAGCTTTCTTT
.	TRBV6-5	TRBD2	TRBJ2-5	CASSYPRTSGEKETQYF	TGTGCCAGCAGTTACCCCCGCACTAGCGGGGAGAAGGAGACCCAGTACTTC
.	TRBV20-1	.	TRBJ1-1	CSARNRTATRREAFF	TGCAGTGCTAGAAACCGGACAGCCACAAGGAGAGAAGCTTTCTTT
.	TRBV7-9	.	TRBJ2-7	CASSSAEGRPYEQYF	TGTGCCAGCAGCAGCGCAGAAGGGCGCCCCTACGAGCAGTACTTC
few	TRBV19	.	TRBJ2-7	CASGGTHEQYF	TGTGCCAGTGGGGGCACACACGAGCAGTACTTC
once	TRBV19	.	TRBJ2-2	CASSIGPSEGVTGELFF	TGTGCCAGTAGTATCGGGCCTAGCGAAGGTGTAACCGGGGAGCTGTTTTTT
.	TRBV5-1	TRBD1	TRBJ1-6	CASSTGQEDNSPLHF	TGCGCCAGCAGCACCGGACAGGAGGATAATTCACCCCTCCACTTT
few	TRBV7-2	TRBD1	TRBJ2-2	CASSTGGQGVIGELFF	TGTGCCAGCAGCACGGGGGGACAGGGGGTCATCGGGGAGCTGTTTTTT
many	TRBV27	TRBD2	TRBJ2-7	CASSSTSGKEEQYF	TGTGCCAGCAGTTCTACTAGCGGGAAGGAAGAGCAGTACTTC
many	TRBV10-3	.	TRBJ2-5	CAISDRVQETQYF	TGTGCCATCAGTGACAGGGTCCAAGAGACCCAGTACTTC
few	TRBV6-5	.	TRBJ1-2	CASSYSQGRWGYTF	TGTGCCAGCAGTTACTCGCAGGGGCGGTGGGGCTACACCTTC
few	TRBV12-3/TRBV12-4	.	TRBJ2-3	CASRKAERVTDTQYF	TGTGCCAGCAGGAAAGCGGAGCGGGTCACAGATACGCAGTATTTT
few	TRBV6-2/TRBV6-3	TRBD2	TRBJ2-7	CASSYPLAVIYEQYF	TGTGCCAGCAGTTACCCACTAGCGGTTATCTACGAGCAGTACTTC
many	TRBV2	.	TRBJ1-6	CASSDGQNSPLHF	TGTGCCAGCTCAGACGGCCAGAATTCACCCCTCCACTTT
.	TRBV19	.	TRBJ2-5	CASSSPAGAAEETQYF	TGTGCCAGTAGTTCCCCCGCAGGGGCGGCGGAGGAGACCCAGTACTTC
few	TRBV27	.	TRBJ2-4	CASSQIAKNIQYF	TGTGCCAGCAGTCAAATAGCCAAAAACATTCAGTACTTC
many	TRBV11-2	TRBD2	TRBJ2-7	CASSAGLASYEQYF	TGTGCCAGCAGCGCTGGACTAGCTTCCTACGAGCAGTACTTC
many	TRBV28	TRBD1	TRBJ2-7	CASKGQGAYEQYF	TGTGCCAGCAAAGGACAGGGGGCCTACGAGCAGTACTTC
many	TRBV10-3	TRBD2	TRBJ2-3	CAISGTSGRETDTQYF	TGTGCCATCAGTGGGACTAGCGGGAGAGAAACAGATACGCAGTATTTT
.	TRBV20-1	TRBD1	TRBJ2-5	CSARGQGQETQYF	TGCAGTGCTAGGGGACAGGGCCAAGAGACCCAGTACTTC
many	TRBV29-1	.	TRBJ1-2	CSGLIGDMNNYGYTF	TGCAGCGGACTCATTGGGGACATGAATAACTATGGCTACACCTTC
few	TRBV5-5	.	TRBJ2-7	CASSLVGSGEEQYF	TGTGCCAGCAGCTTGGTAGGCAGCGGTGAGGAGCAGTACTTC
.	TRBV7-2	.	TRBJ2-7	CASSPTAGNSYEQYF	TGTGCCAGCAGCCCCACGGCAGGGAACTCCTACGAGCAGTACTTC
many	TRBV12-3/TRBV12-4	TRBD1	TRBJ2-1	CASSRQGGGEQFF	TGTGCCAGCAGCCGACAGGGGGGTGGTGAGCAGTTCTTC
many	TRBV2	.	TRBJ2-5	CASSEGRGGETQYF	TGTGCCAGCAGTGAAGGCAGGGGCGGAGAGACCCAGTACTTC
many	TRBV5-1	.	TRBJ1-1	CASSDNWGNTEAFF	TGCGCCAGCAGCGATAATTGGGGGAACACTGAAGCTTTCTTT
.	TRBV2	.	TRBJ2-1	CASRTVSYNEQFF	TGTGCCAGCAGGACGGTCTCCTACAATGAGCAGTTCTTC
.	TRBV25-1	.	TRBJ2-5	CASSELAVLEAQYF	TGTGCCAGCAGTGAATTAGCAGTCCTCGAGGCCCAGTACTTC
once	TRBV12-3/TRBV12-4	TRBD1	TRBJ1-4	CASSPSGTGGTERLFF	TGTGCCAGCAGTCCTTCCGGGACAGGGGGCACGGAAAGACTGTTTTTT
.	TRBV20-1	.	TRBJ2-7	CSASPLQGGTSYEQYF	TGCAGTGCTAGTCCCCTACAAGGGGGGACCTCCTACGAGCAGTACTTC
few	TRBV5-6	.	TRBJ1-4	CASSLVSGGSNEKLFF	TGTGCCAGCAGCTTGGTCTCCGGGGGTTCTAATGAAAAACTGTTTTTT
many	TRBV10-3	.	TRBJ2-7	CAISDRHRSVVEEQYF	TGTGCCATCAGTGATAGGCACAGGTCAGTCGTCGAAGAGCAGTACTTC
.	TRBV6-2/TRBV6-3	.	TRBJ1-5	CASSYSSAGGEPQHF	TGTGCCAGCAGTTACTCGTCGGCAGGTGGTGAGCCCCAGCATTTT
few	TRBV30	.	TRBJ1-1	CAWTQMEDTEAFF	TGTGCCTGGACGCAGATGGAGGACACTGAAGCTTTCTTT
many	TRBV10-3	TRBD1	TRBJ1-1	CAAQGTGGTEAFF	TGTGCCGCCCAGGGGACAGGGGGCACTGAAGCTTTCTTT
.	TRBV7-2	.	TRBJ2-1	CASSLDQKSYNEQFF	TGTGCCAGCAGCTTAGATCAGAAATCCTACAATGAGCAGTTCTTC
few	TRBV3-1	.	TRBJ1-1	CASSQSPYRWGGTEAFF	TGTGCCAGCAGCCAAAGCCCTTACAGGTGGGGAGGGACTGAAGCTTTCTTT
.	TRBV6-5	.	TRBJ2-3	CASSSNRVTDTQYF	TGTGCCAGCAGTTCTAATCGGGTCACAGATACGCAGTATTTT
many	TRBV7-9	.	TRBJ1-2	CASSSGTVPYGYTF	TGTGCCAGCAGCTCCGGGACGGTCCCCTATGGCTACACCTTC
few	TRBV6-5	TRBD1	TRBJ1-2	CASSYLPRGNYGYTF	TGTGCCAGCAGTTACCTCCCCAGGGGGAACTATGGCTACACCTTC
.	TRBV7-2	.	TRBJ1-5	CASSAYGESNQPQHF	TGTGCCAGCAGCGCTTACGGGGAAAGCAATCAGCCCCAGCATTTT
many	TRBV7-2	.	TRBJ1-2	CASSLVSRQTYGYTF	TGTGCCAGCAGCTTAGTGTCAAGGCAGACCTATGGCTACACCTTC
many	TRBV6-1	.	TRBJ1-3	CASSEDLSSGNTIYF	TGTGCCAGCAGTGAGGACCTTTCGTCTGGAAACACCATATATTTT
.	TRBV5-1	.	TRBJ1-1	CASSQQGLNTEAFFGQGTRPSRDF	.
.	TRBV3-1	TRBD1	TRBJ1-6	CASSQDWTGNSPLHF	TGTGCCAGCAGCCAAGATTGGACAGGGAATTCACCCCTCCACTTT
once	TRBV6-1	.	TRBJ2-2	CASSMADNTGELFF	TGTGCCAGCAGCATGGCGGACAACACCGGGGAGCTGTTTTTT
.	TRBV4-2	.	TRBJ1-2	CASSQDSGVGNYGYTF	TGTGCCAGCAGCCAAGATTCGGGGGTAGGGAACTATGGCTACACCTTC
many	TRBV2	.	TRBJ2-5	CASSAGTSQSETQYF	TGTGCCAGCAGTGCCGGAACTAGCCAGTCAGAGACCCAGTACTTC
many	TRBV12-3/TRBV12-4	.	TRBJ2-2	CASSLSVGELFF	TGTGCCAGCAGCTTAAGTGTCGGGGAGCTGTTTTTT
few	TRBV6-1	TRBD2	TRBJ2-1	CASSRPRLAGLSYNEQFF	TGTGCCAGCAGTCGCCCCCGACTAGCGGGCCTCTCCTACAATGAGCAGTTCTTC
.	TRBV30	.	TRBJ1-4	CAWSVMLREVDEKLFF	TGTGCCTGGAGTGTAATGTTAAGGGAGGTGGATGAAAAACTGTTTTTT
.	TRBV6-1	TRBD1	TRBJ1-6	CASSSGQGVYNSPLHF	TGTGCCAGCAGTTCGGGACAGGGGGTTTATAATTCACCCCTCCACTTT
.	TRBV27	TRBD2	TRBJ2-1	CASSWGLSEQFF	TGTGCCAGCAGTTGGGGACTATCTGAGCAGTTCTTC